A selection of T cell receptor beta chains follows, all from one sample in a study of blood T cell repertoires in COVID-19. Using immunoSEQ multiplex PCR, the repertoire was profiled, and TCRdb retains in-frame clones only, with some absent. Here the sample spans 200,000 or so clones, about 87% being singletons. The specimen was peripheral blood. The receptors originated from a man aged 65-85 years with acute or convalescent COVID-19. Both conserved end residues are part of each CDR3. D genes are given only for firm matches. The size field is filled for only some rows; it gives once, few, many or a size class.

d_gene: NA
v_gene: TRBV18
j_gene: TRBJ1-1
abundance: few
CDR3aa: CASSPVKGGPNTEAFF
CDR3nt: TGTGCCAGCTCACCAGTAAAAGGGGGTCCGAACACTGAAGCTTTCTTT

d_gene: NA
v_gene: TRBV19
j_gene: TRBJ1-2
abundance: NA
CDR3aa: CASRKGGEYGYTF
CDR3nt: TGTGCCAGTAGAAAAGGGGGGGAATATGGCTACACCTTC

d_gene: TRBD2
v_gene: TRBV24-1
j_gene: TRBJ2-3
abundance: NA
CDR3aa: CATSGNSGSPDTQYF
CDR3nt: TGTGCCACCAGTGGGAATAGCGGGAGCCCAGATACGCAGTATTTT

d_gene: NA
v_gene: TRBV11-3
j_gene: TRBJ2-1
abundance: NA
CDR3aa: CASSSDSSYNEQFF
CDR3nt: TGTGCCAGCAGCTCGGACAGTAGTTACAATGAGCAGTTCTTC

d_gene: NA
v_gene: TRBV7-3
j_gene: TRBJ2-7
abundance: NA
CDR3aa: CASSLTGGYSYEQYF
CDR3nt: TGTGCCAGCAGCCTGACAGGTGGCTACTCCTACGAGCAGTACTTC

d_gene: NA
v_gene: TRBV28
j_gene: TRBJ2-7
abundance: NA
CDR3aa: CASRRGYEQYF
CDR3nt: TGTGCCAGCCGCCGGGGTTACGAGCAGTACTTC

d_gene: NA
v_gene: TRBV20-1
j_gene: TRBJ2-7
abundance: NA
CDR3aa: CSSPSLYEQYF
CDR3nt: TGCAGTAGTCCGAGTCTTTACGAGCAGTACTTC

d_gene: TRBD1
v_gene: TRBV6-5
j_gene: TRBJ1-2
abundance: NA
CDR3aa: CASSYDRGGVNYGYTF
CDR3nt: TGTGCCAGCAGTTACGACAGGGGAGGGGTGAACTATGGCTACACCTTC

d_gene: TRBD1
v_gene: TRBV30
j_gene: TRBJ2-5
abundance: NA
CDR3aa: CAWNRGYQETQYF
CDR3nt: TGTGCCTGGAACAGGGGGTACCAAGAGACCCAGTACTTC

d_gene: TRBD1
v_gene: TRBV5-1
j_gene: TRBJ1-1
abundance: NA
CDR3aa: CASRPTTGRNTEAFF
CDR3nt: TGCGCCAGCAGACCTACGACAGGGAGGAACACTGAAGCTTTCTTT

d_gene: NA
v_gene: TRBV27
j_gene: TRBJ2-7
abundance: NA
CDR3aa: CASRLQAGYSSYEQYF
CDR3nt: TGTGCCAGCAGACTCCAGGCGGGATATAGCTCCTACGAGCAGTACTTC

d_gene: NA
v_gene: TRBV28
j_gene: TRBJ2-7
abundance: NA
CDR3aa: CASSLTYSRGEQYF
CDR3nt: TGTGCCAGCAGTTTAACCTATTCTCGTGGCGAGCAGTACTTC

d_gene: NA
v_gene: TRBV6-5
j_gene: TRBJ2-3
abundance: NA
CDR3aa: CASSYSTSTDTQYF
CDR3nt: TGTGCCAGCAGTTACTCGACTAGCACAGATACGCAGTATTTT

d_gene: NA
v_gene: TRBV18
j_gene: TRBJ2-5
abundance: NA
CDR3aa: CASSPGRETQYF
CDR3nt: TGTGCCAGCTCACCTGGGCGTGAGACCCAGTACTTC

d_gene: NA
v_gene: TRBV25-1
j_gene: TRBJ2-7
abundance: NA
CDR3aa: CASRPTGTYEQYF
CDR3nt: TGTGCCAGCAGGCCTACAGGGACCTACGAGCAGTACTTC

d_gene: NA
v_gene: TRBV4-2
j_gene: TRBJ2-1
abundance: few
CDR3aa: CASSQAPTGEQFF
CDR3nt: TGTGCCAGCAGCCAAGCACCAACGGGGGAGCAGTTCTTC

d_gene: TRBD1
v_gene: TRBV7-2
j_gene: TRBJ2-7
abundance: few
CDR3aa: CASSLINLGQGALEQYF
CDR3nt: TGTGCCAGCAGCTTAATAAATCTGGGACAGGGGGCTCTCGAGCAGTACTTC

d_gene: TRBD1
v_gene: TRBV6-1
j_gene: TRBJ1-1
abundance: NA
CDR3aa: CASSVGQGAYFTEAFF
CDR3nt: TGTGCCAGCAGTGTAGGCCAGGGGGCGTACTTCACTGAAGCTTTCTTT

d_gene: TRBD2
v_gene: TRBV19
j_gene: TRBJ2-2
abundance: few
CDR3aa: CASSRTSGSDTGELFF
CDR3nt: TGTGCCAGTAGTCGTACTAGCGGGAGCGACACCGGGGAGCTGTTTTTT

d_gene: NA
v_gene: TRBV7-2
j_gene: TRBJ2-1
abundance: NA
CDR3aa: CASSPAGSSAYNEQFF
CDR3nt: TGTGCCAGCAGCCCCGCGGGGTCTAGCGCCTACAATGAGCAGTTCTTC

d_gene: NA
v_gene: TRBV6-2/TRBV6-3
j_gene: TRBJ2-6
abundance: NA
CDR3aa: CASSWVLGIGSGANVLTF
CDR3nt: TGTGCCAGCAGTTGGGTACTAGGGATCGGCTCTGGGGCCAACGTCCTGACTTTC

d_gene: NA
v_gene: TRBV3-1/TRBV3-2
j_gene: TRBJ1-1
abundance: NA
CDR3aa: CASSQRAARGEAFF
CDR3nt: TGTGCCAGCAGCCAAAGGGCAGCAAGGGGTGAAGCTTTCTTT

d_gene: TRBD2
v_gene: TRBV7-9
j_gene: TRBJ2-1
abundance: once
CDR3aa: CASSLEAGGPQFF
CDR3nt: TGTGCCAGCAGCTTAGAGGCGGGAGGGCCCCAGTTCTTC

d_gene: NA
v_gene: TRBV6-5
j_gene: TRBJ1-1
abundance: NA
CDR3aa: CASSIQGRAEAFF
CDR3nt: TGTGCCAGCAGCATACAGGGTCGTGCTGAAGCTTTCTTT

d_gene: NA
v_gene: TRBV24-1
j_gene: TRBJ2-1
abundance: NA
CDR3aa: CATSPGTLDNEQFF
CDR3nt: TGTGCCACCAGTCCTGGGACACTAGACAATGAGCAGTTCTTC

d_gene: NA
v_gene: TRBV5-1
j_gene: TRBJ1-5
abundance: NA
CDR3aa: CASSLGGQEQPQHF
CDR3nt: TGCGCCAGCAGCTTGGGGGGGCAGGAGCAGCCCCAGCATTTT

d_gene: NA
v_gene: TRBV3-1/TRBV3-2
j_gene: TRBJ1-5
abundance: NA
CDR3aa: CASSQDGWSRARHF
CDR3nt: TGTGCCAGCAGCCAAGATGGATGGAGCAGGGCCCGGCATTTT

d_gene: TRBD2
v_gene: TRBV29-1
j_gene: TRBJ2-1
abundance: NA
CDR3aa: CSASAAGGAPYNEQFF
CDR3nt: TGCAGCGCCTCAGCAGCGGGAGGGGCACCCTACAATGAGCAGTTCTTC